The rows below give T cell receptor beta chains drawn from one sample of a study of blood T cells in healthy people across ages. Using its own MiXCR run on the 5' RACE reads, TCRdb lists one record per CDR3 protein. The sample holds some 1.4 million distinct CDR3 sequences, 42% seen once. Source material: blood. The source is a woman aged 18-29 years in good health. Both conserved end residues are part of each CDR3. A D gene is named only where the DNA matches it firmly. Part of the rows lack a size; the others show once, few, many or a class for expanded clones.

CDR3aa: CASSQEWLADRETQYF
CDR3nt: TGCGCCAGCAGCCAAGAATGGCTAGCGGATCGAGAGACCCAGTACTTC
d_gene: TRBD2
abundance: few
v_gene: TRBV4-1
j_gene: TRBJ2-5

CDR3aa: CSARGGTSFLFF
CDR3nt: TGCAGTGCTAGAGGGGGGACTAGTTTTCTGTTTTTT
d_gene: .
abundance: few
v_gene: TRBV20-1
j_gene: TRBJ1-4

CDR3aa: CASSLLRTSGAEDTQYF
CDR3nt: TGTGCCAGCAGCCTCCTTCGGACTAGCGGGGCGGAAGATACGCAGTATTTT
d_gene: TRBD2
abundance: .
v_gene: TRBV7-9
j_gene: TRBJ2-3

CDR3aa: CASSPPSGNEQFF
CDR3nt: TGTGCCAGCAGCCCTCCTTCGGGGAATGAGCAGTTCTTC
d_gene: .
abundance: .
v_gene: TRBV7-9
j_gene: TRBJ2-1

CDR3aa: CSASSPHSYEQYF
CDR3nt: TGCAGTGCTAGTAGTCCCCACTCCTACGAGCAGTACTTC
d_gene: .
abundance: few
v_gene: TRBV20-1
j_gene: TRBJ2-7

CDR3aa: CASSYSKLSGSRSSYNEQFF
CDR3nt: TGTGCCAGCAGTTACTCGAAGCTCTCAGGGTCCCGGAGCTCCTACAATGAGCAGTTCTTC
d_gene: .
abundance: few
v_gene: TRBV6-2/TRBV6-3
j_gene: TRBJ2-1

CDR3aa: CASSFIPGSSYNEQFF
CDR3nt: TGTGCCAGCAGCTTTATTCCCGGCAGCTCCTACAATGAGCAGTTCTTC
d_gene: .
abundance: .
v_gene: TRBV7-2
j_gene: TRBJ2-1

CDR3aa: CSAPPGGPRMNTEAFF
CDR3nt: TGCAGTGCTCCTCCAGGGGGTCCACGTATGAACACTGAAGCTTTCTTT
d_gene: TRBD1
abundance: few
v_gene: TRBV20-1
j_gene: TRBJ1-1

CDR3aa: CASSHHGLAYNEQFF
CDR3nt: TGTGCCAGCAGCCACCATGGACTAGCTTACAATGAGCAGTTCTTC
d_gene: TRBD2
abundance: few
v_gene: TRBV3-1
j_gene: TRBJ2-1

CDR3aa: CASSQDAQGGQWAGNEQFF
CDR3nt: TGCGCCAGCAGCCAAGATGCTCAAGGCGGACAGTGGGCCGGAAATGAGCAGTTCTTC
d_gene: .
abundance: few
v_gene: TRBV4-1
j_gene: TRBJ2-1

CDR3aa: CASSDSGPADTQYF
CDR3nt: TGTGCCAGCAGTGACAGCGGGCCGGCAGATACGCAGTATTTT
d_gene: .
abundance: .
v_gene: TRBV2
j_gene: TRBJ2-3

CDR3aa: CASSPPGQGLSNQPQHF
CDR3nt: TGTGCCAGCTCACCGCCGGGACAGGGACTTAGCAATCAGCCCCAGCATTTT
d_gene: TRBD1
abundance: .
v_gene: TRBV18
j_gene: TRBJ1-5

CDR3aa: CSVGKTQYF
CDR3nt: TGCAGCGTAGGGAAGACCCAGTACTTC
d_gene: .
abundance: .
v_gene: TRBV29-1
j_gene: TRBJ2-5

CDR3aa: CSAGLAGINEQFF
CDR3nt: TGCAGTGCTGGACTAGCGGGTATCAATGAGCAGTTCTTC
d_gene: TRBD2
abundance: .
v_gene: TRBV20-1
j_gene: TRBJ2-1

CDR3aa: CASSPGTGWDTQYF
CDR3nt: TGTGCCAGCAGTCCCGGGACAGGGTGGGATACGCAGTATTTT
d_gene: TRBD1
abundance: .
v_gene: TRBV27
j_gene: TRBJ2-3

CDR3aa: CASSKAGGWYEQYF
CDR3nt: TGTGCCAGCAGCAAAGCCGGGGGTTGGTACGAGCAGTACTTC
d_gene: .
abundance: .
v_gene: TRBV21-1
j_gene: TRBJ2-7

CDR3aa: CASSERTSIHEQYF
CDR3nt: TGTGCCAGCAGCGAACGGACTAGTATCCACGAGCAGTACTTC
d_gene: TRBD2
abundance: .
v_gene: TRBV9
j_gene: TRBJ2-7

CDR3aa: CASSVYRESGYTF
CDR3nt: TGTGCCAGCAGTGTATATAGGGAGTCTGGCTACACCTTC
d_gene: .
abundance: .
v_gene: TRBV12-3/TRBV12-4
j_gene: TRBJ1-2

CDR3aa: CASSVVRGLAGAMHEQYF
CDR3nt: TGTGCCAGCAGCGTAGTCCGCGGACTAGCGGGAGCTATGCATGAGCAGTACTTC
d_gene: TRBD2
abundance: .
v_gene: TRBV9
j_gene: TRBJ2-5